These 22 T cell receptor beta chains originate from one sample sequenced in a study of control samples from healthy donors and cancer patients (TCRdb year 2020). The method was the immunoSEQ multiplex PCR assay. TCRdb mirrors the immuneACCESS table, restricted to in-frame sequences. Some clones are absent from its copies; in checked studies, under half trace to an unresolved V gene, and the reason for the others is unknown. The sample table shows roughly 86,000 clones, and approximately 90% are seen once. Around 3.8% of the sample rests with the top ten. Source material: blood. These receptors came from a young woman in good health.

J is TRBJ1-6 and V is TRBV5-6, with TRBD1 identical over 7 bases. Per the germline V gene, CDR1 is SGHDT and CDR2 is YYEEEE. The CDR3 has 17 residues. J was trimmed by 0 bases and V by 2 bases; bases with no gene match: 5. The CDR3 DNA follows: TGTGCCAGCAGCTTTTGGCACAGGGGCTCCTATAATTCACCCCTCCACTTT. Protein: CASSFWHRGSYNSPLHF. The entire variable domain, with the rest obtained from reference TRBV5-6 and TRBJ1-6, is as follows: DAGVTQSPTHLIKTRGQQVTLRCSPKSGHDTVSWYQQALGQGPQFIFQYYEEEERQRGNFPDRFSGHQFPNYSSELNVNALLLGDSALYLCASSFWHRGSYNSPLHFGNGTRLTVT.

The chain joins TRBV6-5 to TRBJ2-7; the D gene is possibly TRBD2 (6 bases). Trimming cost V 8 bases and J 4 bases, with 21 bases left between them. This CDR3 region has 15 residues. Germline V gene data show CDR1 as MNHEY and CDR2 as SVGAGI. The CDR3 region is CASGRSAGTSYEQYF. The CDR3 nucleotides are TGTGCCAGCGGACGTTCCGCGGGAACCTCATACGAGCAGTACTTC.

A single count supports this clone. J is TRBJ1-6 and V is TRBV5-1; D remains unclear. The CDR3 sequence is 17 residues long. V shed 0 bases and J shed 8 bases, with 18 bases lying between them. Germline V gene data show CDR1 as SGHRS and CDR2 as YFSETQ. CDR3 DNA: TGCGCCAGCAGCTTGGCCGGTAGGGTAAATCCGCATTCACCCCTCCACTTT. Its translation is CASSLAGRVNPHSPLHF. Combining the CDR3 with reference TRBV5-1 and TRBJ1-6 gives the whole variable domain KAGVTQTPRYLIKTRGQQVTLSCSPISGHRSVSWYQQTPGQGLQFLFEYFSETQRNKGNFPGRFSGRQFSNSRSEMNVSTLELGDSALYLCASSLAGRVNPHSPLHFGNGTRLTVT.

There are a few counts of this clone. The chain carries TRBV6-5 and TRBJ2-7; D possibly matches TRBD1 or TRBD2 (5 bases each). V shed 2 bases and J shed 7 bases, with 21 bases lying between them. CDR1 and CDR2 (germline): MNHEY, SVGAGI. This CDR3 spans 16 amino acids. This CDR3 reads CASSYATGTVIGEQYF. The DNA of the CDR3 is TGTGCCAGCAGTTACGCCACCGGGACGGTGATCGGGGAGCAGTACTTC.

This sequence joins TRBV6-6 and TRBJ2-3; unclear D gene. V was trimmed by 6 bases and J by 1 base, leaving 5 bases between them. From germline, CDR1 is MNHNY and CDR2 SVGAGI (reference sequence). The CDR3 sequence is 12 residues long. The CDR3 nucleotides are TGTGCCAGCAGGGGTGGCACAGATACGCAGTATTTT. Translated: CASRGGTDTQYF.

J is TRBJ1-1 and V is TRBV2, with D perhaps matching TRBD1 (5 bases). V was clipped by 6 bases and J by 0 bases, with 26 bases between them. Germline CDR1 SNHLY, CDR2 FYNNEI. This CDR3 is built from 19 residues. The CDR3 region has the DNA TGTGCCAGCAGCCTGGGACCTATCGACCGACTAATAATGAACACTGAAGCTTTCTTT. This sequence encodes CASSLGPIDRLIMNTEAFF.

This chain links TRBV27 with TRBJ2-7; D gene ambiguous. The CDR3 is 13 amino acids. Germline V gives CDR1 MNHEY, CDR2 SMNVEV (reference sequence). V lost 2 bases and J lost 6, with 11 bases in between. CDR3 bases: TGTGCCAGCAGTTTAGCCGGCCCGGGCGAGCAGTACTTC. It encodes CASSLAGPGEQYF.

This clone appeared once. The CDR3 sequence is CASSLFRGNYGYTF. The CDR3 coding sequence is TGTGCCAGCAGCTTATTTCGGGGAAACTATGGCTACACCTTC. The V call is TRBV7-8, the J call TRBJ1-2; D gene unclear. Germline CDR1 is SGHVS and CDR2 is FQNEAQ. Trimming stripped 2 bases from V and 2 bases from J, with 9 bases between. The CDR3 runs 14 residues. Full variable domain (outside the CDR3, taken from reference TRBV7-8 and TRBJ1-2): GAGVSQSPRYKVAKRGQDVALRCDPISGHVSLFWYQQALGQGPEFLTYFQNEAQLDKSGLPSDRFFAERPEGSVSTLKIQRTQQEDSAVYLCASSLFRGNYGYTFGSGTRLTVV.

The rearrangement uses TRBV4-1 and TRBJ2-7, with TRBD2 matching over 9 bases. The junction had 5 bases not matched to a gene; V was cut back by 0 bases and J by 2 bases. CDR1 is MGHRA and CDR2 is YSYEKL in the germline V gene. The CDR3 sequence is 16 residues long. CDR3: CASSQDYSGGPYEQYF. The DNA of the CDR3 is TGCGCCAGCAGCCAAGATTACAGCGGGGGGCCCTACGAGCAGTACTTC.

This chain links TRBV7-9 with TRBJ2-5; D is ambiguous. Germline loops: CDR1 SEHNR, CDR2 FQNEAQ (reference sequence). The CDR3 is 14 residues long. Trimming took 0 bases from V and 2 from J, leaving 7 bases between them. In nucleotides, the CDR3 is TGTGCCAGCAGCTTAGCACTGGGACAAGAGACCCAGTACTTC. Translation gives CASSLALGQETQYF. The whole variable domain, filled in from reference TRBV7-9 and TRBJ2-5, reads DTGVSQNPRHKITKRGQNVTFRCDPISEHNRLYWYRQTLGQGPEFLTYFQNEAQLEKSRLLSDRFSAERPKGSFSTLEIQRTEQGDSAMYLCASSLALGQETQYFGPGTRLLVL.

The chain has TRBV6-1 and TRBJ2-7; a possible D gene is TRBD2 (5 bases). V was trimmed by 1 base and J by 3 bases, leaving 16 bases between them. The germline gives CDR1 MNHNS, CDR2 SASEGT. This CDR3 is built from 16 residues. For the CDR3, the DNA is TGTGCCAGCAGTGAAGAGGGAGATTTTCGCCACTACGAGCAGTACTTC. Its protein is CASSEEGDFRHYEQYF.

In this sample, this clone turned up a few times. This chain connects TRBV15 to TRBJ2-1; weak D call: TRBD2 (6 bases). CDR3 length: 14 residues. V was cut by 4 bases and J by 6 bases, with 13 bases left in between. Germline V gene data show CDR1 as LNHNV and CDR2 as YYDKDF (reference sequence). The CDR3 sequence: CATSIGGAFNEQFF. In nucleotides, the CDR3 is TGTGCCACCAGCATAGGCGGGGCCTTCAATGAGCAGTTCTTC.

DNA for the CDR3: TGTGCCAGCAGCCGGGGGGGCCTCATGGAGACCTACGAGCAGTACTTC. This codes for CASSRGGLMETYEQYF. The rearrangement uses TRBV3-1 (or the pseudogene TRBV3-2) and TRBJ2-7; TRBD2 is a possible D gene (7 bases). V lost 4 bases and J lost 2, with 18 bases in between. CDR1 and CDR2 (germline): LGHDT, YNNKEL (reference sequence). There are 16 residues in the CDR3.

This chain uses TRBV24-1 with TRBJ1-3; the match to TRBD1 covers 8 bases. The germline gives CDR1 KGHDR, CDR2 SFDVKD. With 10 bases clipped from V and 0 bases from J, the junction kept 22 bases outside the gene matches. CDR3 length: 20 amino acids. The CDR3 region is CATANRQGMTRKASGNTIYF. The CDR3 DNA sequence: TGTGCCACAGCCAACCGACAGGGGATGACTAGGAAAGCCTCTGGAAACACCATATATTTT.

This chain connects TRBV7-8 to TRBJ2-2, with TRBD1 matching over 10 bases. The length of the CDR3 is 15 residues. V gave up 5 bases and J gave up 5 bases; unmatched junction bases: 5. Looked up from germline, CDR1 is SGHVS and CDR2 is FQNEAQ. CDR3 loop: CASSVGQGLTGELFF. The CDR3, as DNA: TGTGCCAGCAGCGTGGGACAGGGGTTGACCGGGGAGCTGTTTTTT.

The table lists this clone with a few counts. This chain links TRBV4-1 with TRBJ1-5; D ambiguous. CDR3 length equals 15 residues. The V and J ends lost 1 base and 1 base respectively, with 8 bases between them. Germline CDR1 is MGHRA and CDR2 is YSYEKL. In DNA, the CDR3 is TGCGCCAGCAGCCAAGCCGAGGGAAGCAATCAGCCCCAGCATTTT. Translated, it gives CASSQAEGSNQPQHF.

The chain combines TRBV5-1 with TRBJ1-2; TRBD1 aligns across 8 bases. The V gene end was trimmed by 5 bases and the J gene end by 8 bases; junction bases not matched to a gene: 11. Germline assignment: CDR1 SGHRS and CDR2 YFSETQ. The CDR3 sequence is 14 residues long. CDR3 loop: CASSPGQGLKGYTF. The CDR3 bases are TGCGCCAGCAGTCCCGGACAGGGTTTAAAGGGCTACACCTTC.

The chain joins TRBV27 to TRBJ1-6; TRBD1 is a possible D gene (6 bases). The germline V gene encodes CDR1 MNHEY and CDR2 SMNVEV (reference sequence). This CDR3 comprises 14 residues. V gave up 7 bases and J gave up 9 bases, with 16 bases separating them. The CDR3 loop is CASNLKGGISPLHF. Here the CDR3 DNA reads TGTGCCAGCAACCTCAAGGGGGGCATTTCACCCCTCCACTTT.

The chain is built from TRBV18 and TRBJ1-1; 7 nucleotides agree with TRBD1. The CDR3 runs 11 residues. In germline, CDR1 is KGHSH, CDR2 LQKENI. V was clipped by 6 bases and J by 11 bases; unmatched bases: 6. The CDR3 nucleotides read TGTGCCAGCTCCCAGGGGGAGGAGGCTTTCTTT. Encoded protein: CASSQGEEAFF. Combining the CDR3 with reference TRBV18 and TRBJ1-1 gives the whole variable domain NAGVMQNPRHLVRRRGQEARLRCSPMKGHSHVYWYRQLPEEGLKFMVYLQKENIIDESGMPKERFSAEFPKEGPSILRIQQVVRGDSAAYFCASSQGEEAFFGQGTRLTVV.

This chain joins TRBV7-9 and TRBJ1-2; tentative D call: TRBD1 (6 bases). There are 14 residues in the CDR3. The germline gives CDR1 SEHNR, CDR2 FQNEAQ (reference sequence). Trimming left V 5 bases short and J 6 bases short, with 16 bases between. The CDR3 reads CASSQTTGRDGYTF. The CDR3 DNA sequence: TGTGCCAGCAGCCAGACCACAGGGAGGGATGGCTACACCTTC.

The chain carries TRBV6-5 and TRBJ1-1; 7 positions agree with TRBD1. After removal of 4 bases from V and 6 bases from J, the junction contained 8 bases not matched to a gene. There are 14 residues in the CDR3. Germline V gene data show CDR1 as MNHEY and CDR2 as SVGAGI. CDR3 DNA: TGTGCCAGCAGTTCCCACGCAGGGGGGCCTGAAGCTTTCTTT. It specifies CASSSHAGGPEAFF.

J is TRBJ2-3 and V is TRBV19; D is unresolved. CDR1 LNHDA and CDR2 SQIVND come from the germline V gene (reference sequence). Trimming cost V 8 bases and J 0 bases, with 12 bases left between them. This CDR3 is built from 14 residues. CDR3 in amino acids: CASRATMSTDTQYF. CDR3 in DNA: TGTGCCAGTCGGGCCACGATGAGCACAGATACGCAGTATTTT.